The clone carrying this T cell receptor (beta chain) was seen at least ten times. Its target is not known. V was shortened by 4 bases and J by 9 bases, with 16 bases between the two germline ends. Per the germline V gene, CDR1 is KGHSH and CDR2 is LQKENI. The CDR3 is 14 residues long. These data originate in a study of human T cells and chemical hapten exposure. At the level of the study: Small pooled library volume differences chiefly drove per-sample TCR yield variation. Study-level points and caveats: No shift was seen in TCRs above 1 in 1000 frequency with DPC sensitization.

TCRdb called the RACE reads again in MiXCR, with one record for every CDR3 protein. Of roughly 360,000 distinct CDR3 sequences in the sample, approximately 4.4% were seen once. Time point reported: patch test 1, 2 weeks after DPC sensitization. Treatment of the sample: therapeutic diphenylcyclopropenone sensitization with weekly scalp DPC. Researchers extracted total RNA from unfractionated whole blood. The sequencing used whole blood, collected in connection with sensitization to the hapten diphenylcyclopropenone (DPC). The sequence derives from a woman in her forties or fifties with alopecia areata. Some clones in this sample may be carry-over from other donors' samples. The genes are TRBV18 and TRBJ2-1; the D is unclear. CDR3 sequence: CASSLGSHLGEQFF. In DNA, the CDR3 is TGTGCCAGCTCACTGGGATCTCACCTCGGTGAGCAGTTCTTC. The whole variable domain, filled in from reference TRBV18 and TRBJ2-1, reads NAGVMQNPRHLVRRRGQEARLRCSPMKGHSHVYWYRQLPEEGLKFMVYLQKENIIDESGMPKERFSAEFPKEGPSILRIQQVVRGDSAAYFCASSLGSHLGEQFFGPGTRLTVL.